These 20 T cell receptor beta chains share one sample of origin, sequenced in a study of T cell responses to AZD1222 COVID-19 vaccine. Using immunoSEQ multiplex PCR, the repertoire was profiled, and TCRdb retains in-frame clones only, with some absent. The table has about 120,000 clones, about 81% seen once. This sample comprised peripheral blood, obtained on day 0 of AZD1222 vaccination. The receptors come from an adult in good health.

This clone was recorded a few times. In DNA, the CDR3 is TGTGCCAGCAGCCGATCCGAGGGGGCAGAGAGGGGCTACACCTTC. Translated: CASSRSEGAERGYTF. The chain employs TRBV3-1 (or the pseudogene TRBV3-2) and TRBJ1-2; TRBD1 agrees at 7 bases. This CDR3 region has 15 residues. Germline V gene data show CDR1 as LGHDT and CDR2 as YNNKEL (reference sequence). Trimming at V came to 4 bases and at J to 8 bases, leaving 13 bases not matched to a gene.

Worth noting for this clone: Sequence at one end of the junction differs from germline and may be a read error. The genes are TRBV5-1 and TRBJ2-7; TRBD1 matches 8 bases. The CDR3 loop spans 14 amino acids. In germline, CDR1 is SGHRS, CDR2 YFSETQ. CDR3 sequence reads: CASSKGDLGTGGNF. The CDR3 region has the DNA TGCGCCAGCAGTAAAGGGGACTTAGGGACAGGAGGCAACTTC.

This clone was seen only a few times. The rearrangement links TRBV11-2 to TRBJ1-1, with unresolved D. Trimming cost V 4 bases and J 0 bases, with 12 bases left between them. The CDR3 contains 15 residues. Germline V gene lookup returns CDR1 SGHAT and CDR2 FQNNGV. The CDR3 protein is CASSSLASMNTEAFF. The CDR3 DNA is TGTGCCAGCAGCTCCCTGGCCAGCATGAACACTGAAGCTTTCTTT.

The chain recombines TRBV18 with TRBJ1-2; no reliable D call. Germline loops: CDR1 KGHSH, CDR2 LQKENI. The CDR3 totals 14 residues. Trimming removed 1 base from V and 4 bases from J, with 10 bases in between. The CDR3 loop reads CASSPRAVPYGYTF. CDR3 in DNA: TGTGCCAGCTCACCACGGGCGGTCCCCTATGGCTACACCTTC.

J is TRBJ1-6 and V is TRBV11-2; 9 bases agree with TRBD1. Trimming removed 2 bases from V and 10 bases from J; junction bases left unmatched: 6. The CDR3 covers 15 residues. Germline CDR1 is SGHAT and CDR2 is FQNNGV. For the CDR3, the DNA is TGTGCCAGCAGCTTACAACAGGGGGCGAGGTCACCCCTCCACTTT. It yields the protein CASSLQQGARSPLHF.

J is TRBJ1-1 and V is TRBV2; D is undetermined. Per the germline V gene, CDR1 is SNHLY and CDR2 is FYNNEI. The CDR3 totals 14 residues. With 1 base removed from V and 3 bases from J, the gap between germline ends came to 9 bases. This CDR3 is CASSEVRQHTEAFF. CDR3 DNA sequence: TGTGCCAGCAGTGAAGTGAGACAACACACTGAAGCTTTCTTT.

The CDR3 loop is CASSVNTGIEQFF. For the CDR3, the DNA is TGTGCCAGCAGCGTAAACACCGGGATCGAGCAGTTCTTC. The V and J genes are TRBV9 and TRBJ2-1; D perhaps matches TRBD2 (5 bases). The CDR3 totals 13 residues. Germline CDR1 and CDR2: SGDLS and YYNGEE. Trimming pared 1 base from V and 10 bases from J, leaving 12 bases between. Looking up the rest from reference TRBV9 and TRBJ2-1 gives the full variable domain: DSGVTQTPKHLITATGQRVTLRCSPRSGDLSVYWYQQSLDQGLQFLIQYYNGEERAKGNILERFSAQQFPDLHSELNLSSLELGDSALYFCASSVNTGIEQFFGPGTRLTVL.

This clone was seen only a few times. The chain joins TRBV4-1 to TRBJ1-2; tentative D call: TRBD1 (5 bases). V lost 0 bases to trimming and J lost 4 bases, with 12 bases between them. Germline CDR1 is MGHRA and CDR2 is YSYEKL. This CDR3 is 15 amino acids long. DNA for the CDR3: TGCGCCAGCAGCCAAGATTCGGGGGTGAGCTATGGCTACACCTTC. Its translation is CASSQDSGVSYGYTF.

There are a few counts of this clone. The rearrangement uses TRBV6-5 and TRBJ1-1, with D tentatively TRBD1 (6 bases). This CDR3 spans 13 amino acids. V was clipped by 5 bases and J by 7 bases, with 14 bases between them. Germline V lookup: CDR1 MNHEY, CDR2 SVGAGI. CDR3: CASSMGRDIEAFF. In DNA, the CDR3 is TGTGCCAGCAGTATGGGCCGGGACATTGAAGCTTTCTTT.

The rearrangement joins TRBV21-1 to TRBJ2-4. TRBV21-1 is recorded as a pseudogene. CDR3 length: 16 amino acids. The CDR3 loop reads CASSKRGDLAKNIQYF. CDR3 sequence (DNA): TGTGCCAGCAGCAAGAGGGGAGATCTAGCCAAAAACATTCAGTACTTC.

This chain uses TRBV6-5 with TRBJ1-2; TRBD1 matches at 7 bases. Germline loops: CDR1 MNHEY, CDR2 SVGAGI. V shed 4 bases, J shed 7 bases, and the junction held 9 bases outside the gene matches. The CDR3 loop spans 14 amino acids. The CDR3 spells CASSSTGLSSGYTF. For the CDR3, the DNA is TGTGCCAGCAGTTCGACAGGGCTTAGTTCTGGCTACACCTTC.

A few counts support this clone. The chain couples TRBV6-2 or TRBV6-3 to TRBJ2-3, with 9 bases matching TRBD2. Germline lookup yields CDR1 MNHEY and CDR2 SVGEGT. V trimming: 6 bases; J trimming: 1 base; junction bases outside the gene matches: 11. There are 17 residues in the CDR3. CDR3 sequence (DNA): TGTGCCAGCAGCGCCCAGGGACTAGCATACCGCACAGATACGCAGTATTTT. Its translation is CASSAQGLAYRTDTQYF.

This clone was counted between two and nine times. This chain links TRBV27 with TRBJ1-5, with TRBD1 matching 7 bases. CDR1 is MNHEY and CDR2 is SMNVEV in the germline V gene (reference sequence). The V gene end was trimmed by 5 bases and the J gene end by 8 bases; junction bases not matched to a gene: 9. The CDR3 extends over 14 amino acids. As DNA, the CDR3 is TGTGCCAGCAGTCAGTACAGGGGCGAGGAGCCCCAGCATTTT. Protein sequence: CASSQYRGEEPQHF.

The chain uses TRBV7-9 and TRBJ2-3; D is perhaps TRBD1 (5 bases). V was shortened by 1 base and J by 1 base, with 15 bases between the two germline ends. The CDR3 length is 17 residues. Germline values: CDR1 SEHNR, CDR2 FQNEAQ (reference sequence). The CDR3 nucleotides are TGTGCCAGCAGCTTAGGAAGGGGCCCTGCCGGCACAGATACGCAGTATTTT. Protein product: CASSLGRGPAGTDTQYF.

The V call is TRBV7-9, the J call TRBJ2-3; 11 bases match TRBD2. This CDR3 has 15 residues. CDR1 is SEHNR, CDR2 FQNEAQ, per germline (reference sequence). Germline trimming cut 5 bases from V and 2 bases from J; bases unmatched to any gene: 3. The CDR3 loop is CASSPGLADTDTQYF. The DNA of the CDR3 is TGTGCCAGCAGCCCGGGACTAGCGGACACAGATACGCAGTATTTT.

The chain links TRBV4-3 to TRBJ2-3; TRBD2 matches at 12 bases. Germline V gene data show CDR1 as LGHNA and CDR2 as YSLEER. This CDR3 contains 17 residues. J gave up 5 bases and V 0 bases, and 6 bases lay outside the gene matches. In DNA, the CDR3 is TGCGCCAGCAGCCAAGATCGCCTAGCGGGGGGGAAAGATACGCAGTATTTT. This sequence encodes CASSQDRLAGGKDTQYF.

The CDR3: CASSTQREGRYEQYF. CDR3 nucleotide sequence: TGTGCCAGTAGTACCCAGCGGGAGGGCCGTTACGAGCAGTACTTC. V usage is TRBV19 and J usage is TRBJ2-7, with 10 nucleotides matching TRBD2. CDR1 and CDR2 from the germline V gene are LNHDA and SQIVND (reference sequence). The CDR3 length is 15 residues. Losses at the gene ends were 4 bases for V and 4 bases for J; bases not matched to a gene: 7.

The rearrangement links TRBV27 to TRBJ2-7; 7 bases are a match to TRBD1. After removal of 7 bases from V and 4 bases from J, the junction contained 4 bases not matched to a gene. The germline CDR1 and CDR2 sequences are MNHEY and SMNVEV (reference sequence). The CDR3 length is 12 residues. CDR3 loop: CASTGGKYEQYF. CDR3 DNA sequence: TGTGCCAGCACAGGGGGTAAGTACGAGCAGTACTTC.

The chain couples TRBV4-3 to TRBJ2-5, with a tentative D call TRBD1 (6 bases). Germline V lookup: CDR1 LGHNA, CDR2 YSLEER. The CDR3 is 14 residues long. Trimming left V 1 base short and J 5 bases short, with 11 bases between. CDR3 bases: TGCGCCAGCAGCCAAGCTTACAGGGTGGAGACCCAGTACTTC. It codes for CASSQAYRVETQYF.

V is TRBV4-3 and J is TRBJ1-1, with D tentatively TRBD1 (6 bases). This CDR3 spans 14 amino acids. CDR1 is LGHNA, CDR2 YSLEER, per germline. V lost 4 bases and J lost 3, with 12 bases in between. The CDR3 loop reads CASSPAEGDTEAFF. The CDR3 region has the DNA TGCGCCAGCAGCCCGGCGGAGGGGGACACTGAAGCTTTCTTT.